This T cell receptor (beta chain) appears in the sequencing data of a study of control samples from healthy donors and cancer patients. Here immunoSEQ multiplex PCR was the method, and the copy in TCRdb shows in-frame clones only, minus some. This sample has some 140,000 clones, with 94% found just once. This clone was seen just once. Trimming shortened V by 1 base and J by 2 bases, and 14 bases separated the two germline ends. CDR1 KGHSH and CDR2 LQKENI come from the germline V gene. The length of the CDR3 is 17 residues. This receptor was obtained from a man in his forties in good health. The chain links TRBV18 to TRBJ1-4; the D is unclear. Material for sequencing was blood. The DNA for the CDR3 is TGTGCCAGCTCACCACGTACGGGGATCGGGACTAATGAAAAACTGTTTTTT. Protein product: CASSPRTGIGTNEKLFF.